There are a few counts of the clone carrying this T cell receptor (beta chain). What it binds is unknown. The data originate from a study of beta chain features in type 1 diabetes. Study conclusions and caveats: Type 1 diabetes patients had TCRB CDR3s that were shorter (moderately but significantly so) in all four CD4+ subsets.

All of the isolated RNA was reverse transcribed, so expressed TCRB transcripts were sequenced. Data came from immunoSEQ multiplex PCR; TCRdb stores just in-frame clones and leaves some out. The data show under 300,000 clones, 15% to 20% seen once. Germline CDR1 and CDR2: SQVTM and ANQGSEA. This CDR3 has 13 amino acids. Trimming removed 8 bases from V and 4 bases from J; junction bases left unmatched: 10. The receptor comes from a man younger than 40 with type 1 diabetes. Sequencing was performed on naive CD4+ T cells from blood. The V and J genes are TRBV29-1 and TRBJ2-5; 7 bases line up with TRBD2. Here the CDR3 DNA reads TGCAGCCCCGGGGGGAGCAACGGAGAGACCCAGTACTTC. Protein sequence: CSPGGSNGETQYF. Based on the CDR3 plus reference TRBV29-1 and TRBJ2-5, the full variable domain is SAVISQKPSRDICQRGTSLTIQCQVDSQVTMMFWYRQQPGQSLTLIATANQGSEATYESGFVIDKFPISRPNLTFSTLTVSNMSPEDSSIYLCSPGGSNGETQYFGPGTRLLVL.